The 26 T cell receptor beta chains listed next were all sequenced from one sample in a study of monozygotic twins with inflammatory bowel disease. After re-calling the 5' RACE reads, TCRdb lists one entry per CDR3 protein, DNA absent. The sample data list around 99,000 distinct CDR3 sequences. The sample taken for sequencing was blood. All receptors come from a human donor with ulcerative colitis or Crohn's disease, or a healthy co-twin of an affected twin (not recorded which).

V and J are TRBV11-1 and TRBJ2-5; the TCRdb D gene call, TRBD1, has no DNA to confirm it. Germline-derived CDR1 and CDR2 are SGHAT and FQDESV (reference sequence). This CDR3 spans 18 amino acids. The CDR3: CASSLAGQGRILGETQYF.

This chain connects TRBV6-5 to TRBJ1-2; checking the TCRdb D call of TRBD1 is not possible without DNA. Germline CDR1 MNHEY, CDR2 SVGAGI. This CDR3 region has 16 residues. CDR3 sequence reads: CASSYYGQIDLNGYTF.

Here the CDR3 reads CASSFRDNSYQETQYF. The V and J genes are TRBV5-1 and TRBJ2-5; the TCRdb call, TRBD1, lacks DNA for checking. Germline V lookup: CDR1 SGHRS, CDR2 YFSETQ. CDR3 length: 16 amino acids.

The chain carries TRBV18 and TRBJ1-6. The CDR3 is 16 amino acids. The germline V gene encodes CDR1 KGHSH and CDR2 LQKENI. This chain's CDR3 is CASSPPGNSYNSPLHF.

V usage is TRBV20-1 and J usage is TRBJ2-7. Germline-derived CDR1 and CDR2 are DFQATT and SNEGSKA (reference sequence). This CDR3 comprises 12 residues. CDR3: CSARVKLREQYF.

This chain connects TRBV7-2 to TRBJ1-2. From germline, CDR1 is SGHTA and CDR2 FQGNSA. CDR3 length equals 14 residues. The chain's CDR3 is CASSLARASYGYTF.

The rearrangement links TRBV3-1 to TRBJ1-5. From germline, CDR1 is LGHDT and CDR2 YNNKEL (reference sequence). The CDR3 is 13 residues long. This CDR3 is CASSQDQGQPQHF.

J is TRBJ1-2 and V is TRBV7-9. CDR1 SEHNR and CDR2 FQNEAQ come from the germline V gene (reference sequence). The CDR3 extends over 14 amino acids. CDR3 protein: CASSLRPDYYGYTF.

The chain couples TRBV6-5 to TRBJ1-5. The CDR3 spans 13 residues. CDR1 and CDR2 (germline): MNHEY, SVGAGI. CDR3 amino acids: CASSYSNNQPQHF.

V is TRBV9 and J is TRBJ1-2; TCRdb's D gene call, TRBD1, goes unchecked for lack of DNA. The CDR3 is made up of 17 amino acids. CDR1 and CDR2 from the germline V gene are SGDLS and YYNGEE. CDR3: CASSIAAIGGFGYGYTF.

The V call is TRBV5-1, the J call TRBJ2-6. Germline-derived CDR1 and CDR2 are SGHRS and YFSETQ. This CDR3 is built from 16 residues. The CDR3 here is CASSPIAVSGANVLTF.

This chain's CDR3 is CASSSTRGHGTEAFF. This chain connects TRBV5-1 to TRBJ1-1; TCRdb gives TRBD1 as the D gene, but with no DNA this cannot be confirmed. Germline V gene data show CDR1 as SGHRS and CDR2 as YFSETQ. The CDR3 is made up of 15 amino acids.

The chain links TRBV5-1 to TRBJ2-1; TCRdb calls TRBD1, which cannot be checked without DNA. CDR1 is SGHRS, CDR2 YFSETQ, per germline. This CDR3 is built from 14 residues. The CDR3 protein is CASSLGTGGNEQFF.

The chain recombines TRBV15 with TRBJ2-3. Per germline, CDR1 LNHNV and CDR2 YYDKDF (reference sequence). The CDR3 spans 17 residues. CDR3 in amino acids: CATSRVPSGGSTDTQYF.

The V gene is TRBV30, the J gene TRBJ1-5. Germline assignment: CDR1 GTSNPN and CDR2 SVGIG (reference sequence). The CDR3 length is 14 residues. The CDR3 region is CAWSVLDGNQPQHF.

J is TRBJ2-2 and V is TRBV7-9; the TRBD1 assignment by TCRdb is unverifiable without DNA. The V gene's germline CDR1 is SEHNR and CDR2 FQNEAQ (reference sequence). The CDR3 spans 17 residues. The CDR3 loop is CASSSALDSHDTGELFF.

The CDR3 sequence: CSARADARTSSYNEQFF. The chain employs TRBV20-1 and TRBJ2-1; lacking DNA, the TRBD1 call made by TCRdb goes unchecked. Germline CDR1 and CDR2: DFQATT and SNEGSKA (reference sequence). The CDR3 extends over 17 amino acids.

The chain employs TRBV20-1 and TRBJ2-3; TCRdb names TRBD2, which stays unverified in the absence of DNA. The CDR3 length is 13 residues. Germline V gene lookup returns CDR1 DFQATT and CDR2 SNEGSKA (reference sequence). This chain's CDR3 is CSSTSGSQDTQYF.

The J gene is TRBJ2-5, the V gene TRBV3-1; the TCRdb call, TRBD2, lacks DNA for checking. The CDR3 has 14 amino acids. CDR1 LGHDT and CDR2 YNNKEL come from the germline V gene (reference sequence). This CDR3 is CASSRSGDPETQYF.

The V call is TRBV12-3 or TRBV12-4, the J call TRBJ2-7. The CDR3 sequence is 15 residues long. CDR3 in amino acids: CASSLGRPIGYEQYF.

The V and J genes are TRBV6-5 and TRBJ1-6; as DNA is missing, the TRBD1 call by TCRdb cannot be tested. This CDR3 is 17 amino acids long. The germline V gene encodes CDR1 MNHEY and CDR2 SVGAGI. This CDR3 reads CASGVRGRTTPNSPLHF.

V and J are TRBV5-6 and TRBJ2-1. The CDR3 runs 17 residues. Germline loops: CDR1 SGHDT, CDR2 YYEEEE. The CDR3 region is CASSLAEWGRTYNEQFF.

This chain uses TRBV4-1 with TRBJ1-1. This CDR3 has 14 residues. The germline CDR1 and CDR2 sequences are MGHRA and YSYEKL. The CDR3 is CASSLSGQNTEAFF.

V gene TRBV27 combines with J gene TRBJ2-2; absent DNA, TCRdb's TRBD2 call cannot be checked. The germline gives CDR1 MNHEY, CDR2 SMNVEV (reference sequence). This CDR3 contains 16 residues. The CDR3 protein is CASSLASGTSTGELFF.

This chain links TRBV5-5 with TRBJ2-7; TCRdb reports TRBD2, a call that lacks DNA to check it against. This CDR3 is built from 15 residues. CDR1 is SGHKS, CDR2 YYEKEE, per germline (reference sequence). This CDR3 is CASSLGLAGLYEQYF.

The rearrangement joins TRBV6-4 to TRBJ2-3. Germline CDR1 is MRHNA and CDR2 is SNTAGT. The CDR3 extends over 15 amino acids. The CDR3 sequence is CASSEGSFLTDTQYF.